These 9 T cell receptor beta chains originate from one sample sequenced in a study of blood T cell repertoires in COVID-19. Only in-frame clones appear in the TCRdb table, and some are missing; sequencing was by immunoSEQ multiplex PCR. Among under 300,000 clones listed, approximately 90% were seen once. Sequenced sample: PBMCs or T cells enriched from blood (not recorded which). The receptors shown here come from a woman aged 60-70 years in a cohort exposed to, infected with or recovered from COVID-19 (not recorded which).

V and J are TRBV9 and TRBJ1-1, with 8 nucleotides matching TRBD1. Germline V gene lookup returns CDR1 SGDLS and CDR2 YYNGEE. V was clipped by 4 bases and J by 1 base; unmatched bases: 3. The CDR3 has 14 amino acids. This CDR3 reads CASSSGQGNTEAFF. The CDR3 DNA reads as TGTGCCAGCAGCTCCGGACAGGGGAACACTGAAGCTTTCTTT.

This chain joins TRBV2 and TRBJ1-2; 9 nucleotides match TRBD1. The J segment lost 6 bases and the V segment lost 10 bases, leaving 6 bases of the junction unmatched. The CDR3 runs to 12 residues. Germline CDR1 is SNHLY and CDR2 is FYNNEI. The CDR3 loop is CATRDRANGYTF. The CDR3 bases are TGTGCCACCCGGGACAGGGCAAATGGCTACACCTTC.

This clone was found once. This chain connects TRBV4-1 to TRBJ2-5; 7 nucleotides agree with TRBD1. J was trimmed by 3 bases and V by 2 bases; bases with no gene match: 6. This CDR3 has 15 residues. Germline CDR1 and CDR2: MGHRA and YSYEKL. The CDR3 DNA reads TGCGCCAGCAGCCAACAAGGGACAGCCGAAGAGACCCAGTACTTC. Its translation is CASSQQGTAEETQYF.

This clone was observed once. The same CDR3 arises from other DNA sequences in this sample as well. The rearrangement links TRBV27 to TRBJ2-7; tentative D call: TRBD1 (6 bases). Germline loops: CDR1 MNHEY, CDR2 SMNVEV (reference sequence). This CDR3 comprises 14 residues. The V end lost 3 bases, the J end lost 0 bases, and 9 bases lay between the germline ends. CDR3 DNA: TGTGCCAGCAGTTTTGGGGGCCCCTCCTACGAGCAGTACTTC. Amino acids: CASSFGGPSYEQYF.

The chain couples TRBV3-1 (or the pseudogene TRBV3-2) to TRBJ2-7; D is perhaps TRBD2 (5 bases). The CDR3 spans 16 residues. Trimming shortened V by 0 bases and J by 5 bases, and 17 bases separated the two germline ends. CDR1 is LGHDT, CDR2 YNNKEL, per germline (reference sequence). This CDR3 reads CASSQDRGILLDEQYF. The CDR3 coding sequence is TGTGCCAGCAGCCAAGATCGGGGTATCCTTCTGGACGAGCAGTACTTC.

The chain joins TRBV27 to TRBJ2-7; 12 bases are a match to TRBD2. V trimming: 4 bases; J trimming: 6 bases; junction bases outside the gene matches: 7. Germline V CDR1 and CDR2: MNHEY, SMNVEV (reference sequence). The CDR3 has 15 amino acids. CDR3 region: CASSYGLAGNSEQYF. In DNA, the CDR3 is TGTGCCAGCAGTTACGGACTAGCGGGAAATAGCGAGCAGTACTTC.

DNA of the CDR3: TGCGCCAGCAGCCCAGGGGCCCTCTACAATGAGCAGTTCTTC. Protein sequence: CASSPGALYNEQFF. The rearrangement links TRBV5-1 to TRBJ2-1; D perhaps matches TRBD1 (6 bases). V was pared by 4 bases and J by 3 bases, with 11 bases between. Germline V lookup: CDR1 SGHRS, CDR2 YFSETQ. This CDR3 has 14 residues.

J is TRBJ1-5 and V is TRBV24-1; 9 nucleotides align to TRBD1. The CDR3 has 14 amino acids. Germline CDR1 and CDR2: KGHDR and SFDVKD. The junction had 7 bases not matched to a gene; V was cut back by 7 bases and J by 7 bases. CDR3 loop: CATSETGGWQPQHF. The CDR3 bases are TGTGCCACCAGCGAGACAGGGGGTTGGCAGCCCCAGCATTTT.

V usage is TRBV6-5 and J usage is TRBJ2-7; D possibly corresponds to TRBD2 (7 bases). In germline, CDR1 is MNHEY, CDR2 SVGAGI. Trimming took 7 bases from V and 3 from J, leaving 19 bases between them. The CDR3 loop spans 15 amino acids. The CDR3 sequence: CASTIGEGGRYEQYF. The CDR3 nucleotides are TGTGCCAGCACCATCGGGGAGGGGGGTCGCTACGAGCAGTACTTC.